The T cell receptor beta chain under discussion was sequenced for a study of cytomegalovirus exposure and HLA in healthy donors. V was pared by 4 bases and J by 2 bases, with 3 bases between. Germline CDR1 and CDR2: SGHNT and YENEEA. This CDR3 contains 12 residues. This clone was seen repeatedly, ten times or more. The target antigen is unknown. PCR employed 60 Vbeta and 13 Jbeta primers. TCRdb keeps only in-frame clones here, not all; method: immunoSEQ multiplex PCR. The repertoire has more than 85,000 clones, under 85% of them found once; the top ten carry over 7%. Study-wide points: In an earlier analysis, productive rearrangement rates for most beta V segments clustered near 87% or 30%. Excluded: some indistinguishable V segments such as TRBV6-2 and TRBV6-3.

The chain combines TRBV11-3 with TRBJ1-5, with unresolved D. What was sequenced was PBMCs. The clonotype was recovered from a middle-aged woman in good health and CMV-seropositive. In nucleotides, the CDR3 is TGTGCCAGCAGCTCGGGCAATCAGCCCCAGCATTTT. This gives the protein CASSSGNQPQHF.